This T cell receptor beta chain was sequenced in a study of T cells in tumors after PD-1 blockade. About the study: Patients had no prior checkpoint blockade, systemic immunosuppressants, or anti-cancer therapy within 4 weeks. Peripheral blood samples averaged 36,536 unique clonotypes and some 120,000 templates.

The V and J ends lost 4 bases and 4 bases respectively, with 16 bases between them. CDR3 size: 15 residues. CDR1 is LGHDT and CDR2 is YNNKEL in the germline V gene (reference sequence). Some clones are missing from TCRdb's copy, which holds only in-frame ones; the method was immunoSEQ multiplex PCR. Seen here are approximately 60,000 clones, around two thirds observed once, and the top ten hold roughly 4.7%. The source was PBMCs, collected after anti-PD-1 treatment. The clonotype originates from a human donor with basal cell carcinoma. The chain joins TRBV3-1 (or the pseudogene TRBV3-2) to TRBJ1-2; D might be TRBD1 (5 bases). The CDR3 region has the DNA TGTGCCAGCAGCCCGACCACCGGGGGGGTCTATGGCTACACCTTC. This codes for CASSPTTGGVYGYTF.